This T cell receptor (beta chain) comes out of a study of vaccination and CD4 T cells after COVID-19. V was pared by 8 bases and J by 0 bases, with 7 bases between. The germline V gene encodes CDR1 LNHDA and CDR2 SQIVND (reference sequence). The CDR3 runs 13 residues. Cultured CD4+ T-cell DNA underwent Oncomine TCR Beta short-read sequencing. MiXCR, applied by TCRdb to the PCR reads, yields one record per CDR3 protein. The sample carries more than 9,500 distinct CDR3 sequences, 45% to 60% recorded once. A single count supports this clonotype. The antigen remains unidentified. Treatment meaning: roughly 10-day PBMC culture with coronavirus spike peptide pools or control peptides (ViraFEST assay).

Sequencing used cultured CD4+ T cells from blood, obtained after SARS-CoV-2 vaccination. The clonotype originates from a human donor with COVID-19. J is TRBJ2-2 and V is TRBV19; D unresolved. The CDR3 reads CASPNPNTGELFF. The CDR3 DNA follows: TGTGCCAGTCCTAACCCGAACACCGGGGAGCTGTTTTTT.